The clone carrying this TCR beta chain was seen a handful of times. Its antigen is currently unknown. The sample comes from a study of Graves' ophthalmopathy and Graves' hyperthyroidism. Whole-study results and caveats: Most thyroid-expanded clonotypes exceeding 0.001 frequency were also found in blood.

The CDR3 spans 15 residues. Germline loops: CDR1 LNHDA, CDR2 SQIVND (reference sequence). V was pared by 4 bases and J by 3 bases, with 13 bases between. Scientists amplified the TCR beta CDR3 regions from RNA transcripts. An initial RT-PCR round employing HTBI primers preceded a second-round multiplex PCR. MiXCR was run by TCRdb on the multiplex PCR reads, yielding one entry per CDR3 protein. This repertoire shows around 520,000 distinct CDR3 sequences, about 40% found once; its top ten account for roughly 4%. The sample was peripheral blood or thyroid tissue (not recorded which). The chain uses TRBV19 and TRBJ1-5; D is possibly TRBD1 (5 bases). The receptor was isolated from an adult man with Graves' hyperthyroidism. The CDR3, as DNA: TGTGCCAGTAGTAAGGTCACTGGGACCAATCAGCCCCAGCATTTT. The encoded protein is CASSKVTGTNQPQHF. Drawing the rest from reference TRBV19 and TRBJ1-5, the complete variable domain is DGGITQSPKYLFRKEGQNVTLSCEQNLNHDAMYWYRQDPGQGLRLIYYSQIVNDFQKGDIAEGYSVSREKKESFPLTVTSAQKNPTAFYLCASSKVTGTNQPQHFGDGTRLSIL.